Below are 27 T cell receptor beta chains sequenced from a single sample in a study of blood T cell repertoires in COVID-19. The repertoire was sequenced with immunoSEQ multiplex PCR; TCRdb's copy has only in-frame clones and lacks some. The table shows roughly 250,000 clones, with nearly 85% occurring only once. What was sequenced was peripheral blood. All receptors come from a human donor in a cohort sampled during active COVID-19.

The chain links TRBV28 to TRBJ2-7; 8 nucleotides match TRBD2. From germline, CDR1 is MDHEN and CDR2 SYDVKM. The CDR3 is 19 residues long. The V gene end was trimmed by 5 bases and the J gene end by 3 bases; junction bases not matched to a gene: 21. The CDR3 bases are TGTGCCAGCAGTCTGGCGGGGCTAGCGGGCTTAGCCAGGTACTACGAGCAGTACTTC. This sequence encodes CASSLAGLAGLARYYEQYF.

This sequence joins TRBV9 and TRBJ2-3; 9 bases align to TRBD2. The CDR3 loop spans 15 amino acids. The ends lost 3 bases at V and 2 bases at J; junction bases unmatched: 4. Germline lookup yields CDR1 SGDLS and CDR2 YYNGEE. The CDR3 sequence is CASSAWTSDTDTQYF. In nucleotides, the CDR3 is TGTGCCAGCAGCGCCTGGACTAGCGACACAGATACGCAGTATTTT. Looking up the rest from reference TRBV9 and TRBJ2-3 gives the full variable domain: DSGVTQTPKHLITATGQRVTLRCSPRSGDLSVYWYQQSLDQGLQFLIQYYNGEERAKGNILERFSAQQFPDLHSELNLSSLELGDSALYFCASSAWTSDTDTQYFGPGTRLTVL.

The V and J genes are TRBV29-1 and TRBJ1-2, with 8 bases matching TRBD1. The germline V gene encodes CDR1 SQVTM and CDR2 ANQGSEA. V shed 2 bases, J shed 8 bases, and the junction held 4 bases outside the gene matches. The CDR3 runs to 12 residues. CDR3 bases: TGCAGCGTTGAAAGCAGGGGGCTAGGCTACACCTTC. It codes for CSVESRGLGYTF. Full variable domain (outside the CDR3, taken from reference TRBV29-1 and TRBJ1-2): SAVISQKPSRDICQRGTSLTIQCQVDSQVTMMFWYRQQPGQSLTLIATANQGSEATYESGFVIDKFPISRPNLTFSTLTVSNMSPEDSSIYLCSVESRGLGYTFGSGTRLTVV.

The CDR3 region has the DNA TGTGCCAGCAGCCAAAGTGCAGGGGGCTTGGGAAACACCATATATTTT. It specifies CASSQSAGGLGNTIYF. V gene TRBV3-1 (or the pseudogene TRBV3-2) combines with J gene TRBJ1-3, with 8 bases lining up with TRBD1. This CDR3 has 16 amino acids. Trimming at V came to 2 bases and at J to 4 bases, leaving 7 bases not matched to a gene. The germline V gene encodes CDR1 LGHDT and CDR2 YNNKEL (reference sequence).

Concerning this clone: A much larger clone lies a single base off, so this may be a read error. The chain joins TRBV5-4 to TRBJ2-7; D not resolved. The germline V and J ends were trimmed by 3 bases and 5 bases, with 6 bases remaining between them. The CDR3 covers 11 residues. The germline V gene has CDR1 SGHNT and CDR2 YYREEE (reference sequence). For the CDR3, the DNA is TGTGCCAGCAGCTCCCTTAACGAGCAGTACTTC. Amino acids: CASSSLNEQYF.

The rearrangement uses TRBV24-1 and TRBJ2-5; 14 nucleotides align to TRBD2. Germline V lookup: CDR1 KGHDR, CDR2 SFDVKD. The CDR3 extends over 18 amino acids. V lost 2 bases, J lost 1 base, and 5 bases stayed unmatched. CDR3 in DNA: TGTGCCACCAGTGATTCCGGGACTAGCGGGAGTACCCAAGAGACCCAGTACTTC. Translated, it gives CATSDSGTSGSTQETQYF.

This clone was seen only a few times. The genes are TRBV6-5 and TRBJ2-7; 12 bases agree with TRBD2. Germline CDR1 MNHEY, CDR2 SVGAGI. With V trimmed by 6 bases and J by 5 bases, 5 bases remained unmatched. This CDR3 region has 14 residues. CDR3 coding DNA: TGTGCCAGCAGGCCTAGCGGGGGGGCCCACGAGCAGTACTTC. This sequence encodes CASRPSGGAHEQYF.

The V call is TRBV7-6, the J call TRBJ2-1; no clear D. Trimming pared 5 bases from V and 7 bases from J, leaving 9 bases between. This CDR3 spans 12 amino acids. CDR1 is SGHVS, CDR2 FNYEAQ, per germline. The CDR3 region is CASSPHGNEQFF. The CDR3 nucleotides read TGTGCCAGCAGCCCCCACGGGAATGAGCAGTTCTTC.

The V and J genes are TRBV19 and TRBJ2-5; maybe TRBD2 (5 bases). Trimming left V 3 bases short and J 7 bases short, with 12 bases between. This CDR3 has 13 residues. The germline CDR1 and CDR2 sequences are LNHDA and SQIVND (reference sequence). CDR3 nucleotides: TGTGCCAGTAGTATTAGCGAATCCGGGACCCAGTACTTC. This codes for CASSISESGTQYF.

In its sample, this clone was seen a few times. CDR3 in amino acids: CSAKEQGASYEQYF. CDR3 DNA sequence: TGCAGCGCGAAAGAACAGGGTGCCTCCTACGAGCAGTACTTC. This chain uses TRBV29-1 with TRBJ2-7; D perhaps matches TRBD1 (6 bases). The CDR3 sequence is 14 residues long. The ends were cut back, 7 bases at V and 0 bases at J, with 16 bases in the middle. Per the germline V gene, CDR1 is SQVTM and CDR2 is ANQGSEA.

This clone is a singleton in its sample. Germline is not matched at one junction end, which may reflect a read error. The V gene is TRBV5-1, the J gene TRBJ1-2, with a weak D call TRBD1 (5 bases). CDR3 length: 14 residues. CDR1 SGHRS and CDR2 YFSETQ come from the germline V gene. The CDR3 protein is CASNLWGVFYGYTF. In DNA form, the CDR3 reads TGCGCCAGCAACTTGTGGGGGGTTTTCTATGGCTACACCTTC.

The genes are TRBV18 and TRBJ2-7; 8 bases are shared with TRBD1. The CDR3 length is 17 residues. V trimming: 1 base; J trimming: 6 bases; junction bases outside the gene matches: 14. Germline CDR1 KGHSH, CDR2 LQKENI. The CDR3 is CASSPRSRTGNAREQYF. CDR3 nucleotides: TGTGCCAGCTCACCACGGTCTCGGACAGGGAATGCGCGCGAGCAGTACTTC.

This chain connects TRBV6-5 to TRBJ1-1; D remains unclear. Germline-derived CDR1 and CDR2 are MNHEY and SVGAGI. The CDR3 runs to 15 residues. Between the trimmed V and J ends, which lost 0 bases and 4 bases, there was a span of 12 bases. CDR3 bases: TGTGCCAGCAGTTACTCGTCGGGAACGGGCACTGAAGCTTTCTTT. This encodes CASSYSSGTGTEAFF.

The rearrangement uses TRBV9 and TRBJ2-6; D gene unclear. Germline V gene data show CDR1 as SGDLS and CDR2 as YYNGEE. The CDR3 sequence is 15 residues long. Between the trimmed V and J ends, which lost 0 bases and 4 bases, there was a span of 8 bases. The CDR3 protein is CASSVEALGANVLTF. The CDR3 DNA reads TGTGCCAGCAGCGTAGAAGCATTAGGGGCCAACGTCCTGACTTTC.

This chain links TRBV7-3 with TRBJ2-1; D is possibly TRBD2 (5 bases). Trimming removed 2 bases from V and 0 bases from J, with 8 bases in between. Germline loops: CDR1 SGHTA, CDR2 FQGTGA. The CDR3 covers 15 residues. CDR3 amino acids: CASSLDGSSYNEQFF. For the CDR3, the DNA is TGTGCCAGCAGCTTAGATGGGAGCTCCTACAATGAGCAGTTCTTC.

The chain recombines TRBV6-5 with TRBJ1-3, with a possible D match to TRBD1 (5 bases). Deletions cut 0 bases from V and 2 bases from J, with 5 bases between. CDR3 length equals 14 residues. Germline loops: CDR1 MNHEY, CDR2 SVGAGI. The CDR3 coding sequence is TGTGCCAGCAGTTACTCCAGGGCTGGAAACACCATATATTTT. Translated, it gives CASSYSRAGNTIYF.

The chain uses TRBV10-2 and TRBJ1-1, with D perhaps matching TRBD1 (6 bases). The germline V gene encodes CDR1 WSHSY and CDR2 SAAADI. V lost 7 bases to trimming and J lost 9 bases, with 15 bases between them. The CDR3 consists of 12 residues. The CDR3 DNA reads TGCGCCAGCACCAACGACAGGCATAAAGCTTTCTTT. It yields the protein CASTNDRHKAFF.

The chain carries TRBV19 and TRBJ1-6; possible D gene TRBD1, 6 bases. Germline CDR1 is LNHDA and CDR2 is SQIVND (reference sequence). V lost 5 bases to trimming and J lost 4 bases, with 18 bases between them. The CDR3 has 17 residues. The CDR3 spells CASSSAGTTQYNSPLHF. DNA for the CDR3: TGTGCCAGTAGTTCAGCAGGGACAACCCAATATAATTCACCCCTCCACTTT.

The rearrangement uses TRBV27 and TRBJ2-7; TRBD1 aligns across 7 bases. The CDR3 loop spans 16 amino acids. CDR1 and CDR2 from the germline V gene are MNHEY and SMNVEV (reference sequence). V gave up 2 bases and J gave up 3 bases; unmatched junction bases: 10. CDR3 loop: CASSLTSDRADYEQYF. For the CDR3, the DNA is TGTGCCAGCAGTTTAACCTCCGACAGGGCAGACTACGAGCAGTACTTC.

The chain links TRBV6-5 to TRBJ2-5; D is unresolved. V was trimmed by 0 bases and J by 7 bases, leaving 9 bases between them. The CDR3 runs to 13 residues. Per the germline V gene, CDR1 is MNHEY and CDR2 is SVGAGI. CDR3 coding DNA: TGTGCCAGCAGTTACTCGAACCGCGGGACCCAGTACTTC. It yields the protein CASSYSNRGTQYF.

The chain uses TRBV6-1 and TRBJ2-3; D is unclear. Germline CDR1 reads MNHNS; CDR2 reads SASEGT. V lost 2 bases and J lost 1, with 7 bases in between. The CDR3 extends over 14 amino acids. The CDR3 region has the DNA TGTGCCAGCAGTGAATTCGGAGGCACAGATACGCAGTATTTT. The encoded protein is CASSEFGGTDTQYF.

The gene calls are TRBV13 and TRBJ1-4; 7 bases agree with TRBD1. This CDR3 region has 14 residues. The J segment lost 11 bases and the V segment lost 0 bases, leaving 6 bases of the junction unmatched. Germline V CDR1 and CDR2: PRHDT, FYEKMQ (reference sequence). CDR3 DNA: TGTGCCAGCAGCTTAGGACAGGGGAGTGGGAAACTGTTTTTT. It codes for CASSLGQGSGKLFF. Full variable domain (missing parts from reference TRBV13 and TRBJ1-4): AAGVIQSPRHLIKEKRETATLKCYPIPRHDTVYWYQQGPGQDPQFLISFYEKMQSDKGSIPDRFSAQQFSDYHSELNMSSLELGDSALYFCASSLGQGSGKLFFGSGTQLSVL.

The chain has TRBV5-8 and TRBJ1-1; D unclear. Trimming left V 1 base short and J 1 base short, with 14 bases between. There are 16 residues in the CDR3. Germline values: CDR1 SGHTS, CDR2 YDEGEE. The CDR3 DNA sequence: TGTGCCAGCAGCTTGAGGCCACAGTTGGGGAACACTGAAGCTTTCTTT. This sequence encodes CASSLRPQLGNTEAFF. Supplemented by reference TRBV5-8 and TRBJ1-1, the full variable domain reads EAGVTQSPTHLIKTRGQQATLRCSPISGHTSVYWYQQALGLGLQFLLWYDEGEERNRGNFPPRFSGRQFPNYSSELNVNALELEDSALYLCASSLRPQLGNTEAFFGQGTRLTVV.

The chain carries TRBV27 and TRBJ2-1, with TRBD2 matching 13 bases. The germline V gene encodes CDR1 MNHEY and CDR2 SMNVEV (reference sequence). V trimming: 1 base; J trimming: 9 bases; junction bases outside the gene matches: 3. The CDR3 loop spans 15 amino acids. The CDR3 reads CASSLWTSGSGEQFF. The CDR3 DNA reads as TGTGCCAGCAGTTTATGGACTAGCGGGAGCGGTGAGCAGTTCTTC.

This CDR3 is CASSSRLAGEETQYF. CDR3 sequence (DNA): TGTGCCAGCAGCTCTCGACTAGCGGGGGAAGAGACCCAGTACTTC. V and J are TRBV5-4 and TRBJ2-5, with 12 bases fitting TRBD2. V shed 3 bases, J shed 3 bases, and the junction held 3 bases outside the gene matches. The CDR3 is made up of 15 amino acids. Germline V gene sequence: CDR1 SGHNT, CDR2 YYREEE (reference sequence).

V and J are TRBV11-3 and TRBJ2-3; TRBD2 matches at 13 bases. V was clipped by 5 bases and J by 5 bases; unmatched bases: 7. Germline CDR1 SGHNT, CDR2 YENEEA. The CDR3 length is 16 residues. The CDR3 loop is CASSTGTSGMRDTQYF. The CDR3 nucleotides are TGTGCCAGCAGCACCGGGACTAGCGGGATGAGAGATACGCAGTATTTT.

In its sample, this clone was seen a few times. This chain links TRBV6-5 with TRBJ1-2, with 7 bases lining up with TRBD1. CDR3 size: 15 residues. J gave up 5 bases and V 0 bases, and 6 bases lay outside the gene matches. Germline V CDR1 and CDR2: MNHEY, SVGAGI. CDR3 nucleotide sequence: TGTGCCAGCAGTTACTCGAACAGGGGAGAATATGGCTACACCTTC. This sequence encodes CASSYSNRGEYGYTF.